This note documents a single T cell receptor (beta chain) sequence. The data were taken from a study of blood T cell repertoires in COVID-19. Study context: Whether acute or convalescent, the COVID-19 samples came from the United States, Italy and Spain.

Methods used by the authors: Reference gene primer amplification gave nucleated cell count estimates. Produced via immunoSEQ multiplex PCR; TCRdb's table is partial and in-frame only. V and J calls plus clone size are reproduced from that table; the DNA served to infer D and trimming. The sample has about 190,000 clones, approximately 79% seen once. The CDR3 length is 16 residues. CDR1 and CDR2 from the germline V gene are SGHRS and YFSETQ. Trimming removed 2 bases from V and 5 bases from J; junction bases left unmatched: 6. The sequenced material came from peripheral blood. The clonotype originates from a woman in her 70s with acute or convalescent COVID-19. The rearrangement links TRBV5-1 to TRBJ2-7, with 14 bases lining up with TRBD2. The CDR3 sequence is CASSFEGLAGVDEQYF. The CDR3 DNA is TGCGCCAGCAGCTTCGAGGGACTAGCGGGGGTGGACGAGCAGTACTTC.